Below, 32 T cell receptor beta chains from the same sample are listed, as sequenced in a study of blood T cell repertoires in COVID-19. The protocol was immunoSEQ multiplex PCR, while the TCRdb copy is restricted to in-frame clones and leaves out a portion. This sample yields some 140,000 clones, of which 84% are seen a single time; 5% to 7% belongs to the top ten. Sequenced sample: PBMCs or T cells enriched from blood (not recorded which). Receptors originate from a man between 35 and 55 years old with acute COVID-19.

The J gene is TRBJ1-1, the V gene TRBV19; D gene ambiguous. Trimming stripped 8 bases from V and 0 bases from J, with 10 bases between. Per germline, CDR1 LNHDA and CDR2 SQIVND (reference sequence). The CDR3 contains 13 residues. The chain's CDR3 is CASQAVMNTEAFF. The DNA for the CDR3 is TGTGCCAGTCAAGCCGTCATGAACACTGAAGCTTTCTTT.

V gene TRBV7-2 combines with J gene TRBJ1-4; 8 bases line up with TRBD1. Germline V gene lookup returns CDR1 SGHTA and CDR2 FQGNSA. This CDR3 contains 16 residues. V lost 1 base, J lost 7 bases, and 8 bases stayed unmatched. This chain's CDR3 is CASSLDPRGLSEKLFF. The CDR3 DNA sequence: TGTGCCAGCAGCTTAGATCCCAGGGGGCTGAGTGAAAAACTGTTTTTT. Supplemented by reference TRBV7-2 and TRBJ1-4, the full variable domain reads GAGVSQSPSNKVTEKGKDVELRCDPISGHTALYWYRQSLGQGLEFLIYFQGNSAPDKSGLPSDRFSAERTGGSVSTLTIQRTQQEDSAVYLCASSLDPRGLSEKLFFGSGTQLSVL.

The V and J genes are TRBV10-3 and TRBJ1-4; TRBD1 matches at 8 bases. V lost 3 bases, J lost 8 bases, and 5 bases stayed unmatched. This CDR3 spans 14 amino acids. Germline loops: CDR1 ENHRY, CDR2 SYGVKD. CDR3 nucleotides: TGTGCCATCAGTGACGGACAGGGTGGCGAAAAACTGTTTTTT. Amino acids: CAISDGQGGEKLFF.

The chain joins TRBV19 to TRBJ2-1, with D perhaps matching TRBD2 (6 bases). The CDR3 covers 15 residues. The V gene lost 1 base and the J gene lost 8 bases, with 15 bases spanning the gap. Germline assignment: CDR1 LNHDA and CDR2 SQIVND (reference sequence). The CDR3, as DNA: TGTGCCAGTAGTATAGTCGGGGGAGATCTTCATGAGCAGTTCTTC. Protein: CASSIVGGDLHEQFF.

The chain links TRBV7-2 to TRBJ2-5; 9 bases are shared with TRBD2. V shed 4 bases and J 1 base; nucleotides not matched to a gene: 4. In germline, CDR1 is SGHTA, CDR2 FQGNSA. The CDR3 is 15 residues long. The CDR3 sequence: CASSSVSGSQETQYF. In nucleotides, the CDR3 is TGTGCCAGCAGCTCCGTTAGCGGGAGCCAAGAGACCCAGTACTTC.

This chain joins TRBV7-2 and TRBJ1-5, with 8 positions matching TRBD1. Germline V gives CDR1 SGHTA, CDR2 FQGNSA. The CDR3 length is 17 residues. The junction had 5 bases not matched to a gene; V was cut back by 0 bases and J by 1 base. CDR3 protein: CASSLASRGPSNQPQHF. The CDR3 DNA follows: TGTGCCAGCAGCTTAGCGAGCAGGGGGCCGAGCAATCAGCCCCAGCATTTT.

V gene TRBV19 combines with J gene TRBJ1-3; D ambiguous. CDR1 and CDR2 from the germline V gene are LNHDA and SQIVND (reference sequence). The CDR3 is 14 residues long. V lost 7 bases to trimming and J lost 0 bases, with 10 bases between them. Written as DNA, the CDR3 is TGTGCCAGTATGAGGGCGGGCTCTGGAAACACCATATATTTT. Its translation is CASMRAGSGNTIYF.

The chain carries TRBV28 and TRBJ2-2; D is perhaps TRBD1 (6 bases). In germline, CDR1 is MDHEN, CDR2 SYDVKM. V gave up 2 bases and J gave up 3 bases, with 13 bases separating them. The CDR3 loop spans 16 amino acids. CDR3 coding DNA: TGTGCCAGCAGTTTAGGGTGGGACAAAGACACCGGGGAGCTGTTTTTT. Its translation is CASSLGWDKDTGELFF.

The rearrangement uses TRBV28 and TRBJ2-7; 13 bases are a match to TRBD2. There are 19 residues in the CDR3. Germline CDR1 and CDR2: MDHEN and SYDVKM. Losses at the gene ends were 7 bases for V and 2 bases for J; bases not matched to a gene: 17. The CDR3 protein is CASTIEGTSGAPPPYEQYF. The DNA of the CDR3 is TGTGCCAGCACTATAGAGGGGACTAGCGGGGCTCCTCCCCCCTACGAGCAGTACTTC.

The chain carries TRBV6-1 and TRBJ2-6; no clear D. The CDR3 spans 16 residues. Germline assignment: CDR1 MNHNS and CDR2 SASEGT. V lost 1 base and J lost 4, with 11 bases in between. The CDR3: CASSEVRMRGANVLTF. The CDR3, as DNA: TGTGCCAGCAGTGAAGTGAGGATGAGGGGGGCCAACGTCCTGACTTTC.

V and J are TRBV27 and TRBJ2-7; TRBD2 matches at 11 bases. With V trimmed by 5 bases and J by 3 bases, 9 bases remained unmatched. CDR1 is MNHEY and CDR2 is SMNVEV in the germline V gene (reference sequence). The CDR3 extends over 16 amino acids. The CDR3 is CASSRSPGLAVYEQYF. DNA for the CDR3: TGTGCCAGCAGTAGATCCCCGGGACTAGCGGTCTACGAGCAGTACTTC.

This clone was recorded only once. This chain joins TRBV21-1 and TRBJ2-5; TRBD2 is the table's D call and was not checked against the DNA. TRBV21-1 is recorded as a pseudogene. The CDR3 runs 19 residues. CDR3 DNA sequence: TGTGCCAGCAGCAAAGTGGAGGGAGGGCCGTGGGAGTTACAAGAGACCCAGTACTTC. The encoded protein is CASSKVEGGPWELQETQYF.

This clone was seen more than once but under ten times. This chain links TRBV28 with TRBJ1-6; 8 bases are shared with TRBD1. The trim removed 5 bases at V and 5 bases at J, leaving 5 bases unmatched. CDR3 length equals 15 residues. The germline gives CDR1 MDHEN, CDR2 SYDVKM. The CDR3 DNA reads TGTGCCAGCAGTCCAGGGGGCGTTCATAATTCACCCCTCCACTTT. Its protein product is CASSPGGVHNSPLHF.

The gene calls are TRBV6-2 or TRBV6-3 and TRBJ1-2, with 9 bases aligning to TRBD1. Losses at the gene ends were 2 bases for V and 7 bases for J; bases not matched to a gene: 5. CDR3 size: 14 residues. The germline CDR1 and CDR2 sequences are MNHEY and SVGEGT. CDR3 nucleotide sequence: TGTGCCAGCAGTTACCGGGGACAGGGAGGTGGCTACACCTTC. This gives the protein CASSYRGQGGGYTF.

This chain joins TRBV15 and TRBJ2-4; 9 nucleotides match TRBD1. The germline V gene has CDR1 LNHNV and CDR2 YYDKDF (reference sequence). There are 18 residues in the CDR3. The trim removed 1 base at V and 1 base at J, leaving 8 bases unmatched. CDR3 DNA: TGTGCCACCAGCAGAGGGGGGACAGGGCCGAGGGCCAAAAACATTCAGTACTTC. Translation gives CATSRGGTGPRAKNIQYF. The complete variable domain, with remaining parts taken from reference TRBV15 and TRBJ2-4, reads DAMVIQNPRYQVTQFGKPVTLSCSQTLNHNVMYWYQQKSSQAPKLLFHYYDKDFNNEADTPDNFQSRRPNTSFCFLDIRSPGLGDTAMYLCATSRGGTGPRAKNIQYFGAGTRLSVL.

The rearrangement joins TRBV12-3 or TRBV12-4 to TRBJ1-4; a weak D match, TRBD1 (5 bases). V was cut by 3 bases and J by 7 bases, with 9 bases left in between. The CDR3 is 13 residues long. The CDR3 nucleotides are TGTGCCAGCAGTTTCGGGGGTAGTGAAAAACTGTTTTTT. This encodes CASSFGGSEKLFF.

The CDR3 loop reads CSVELRANTGELFF. For the CDR3, the DNA is TGCAGCGTTGAGTTGAGGGCGAACACCGGGGAGCTGTTTTTT. This sequence joins TRBV29-1 and TRBJ2-2, with D tentatively TRBD2 (5 bases). The germline V and J ends were trimmed by 3 bases and 0 bases, with 8 bases remaining between them. The CDR3 length is 14 residues. Germline V CDR1 and CDR2: SQVTM, ANQGSEA.

This clone showed up just a few times. The gene calls are TRBV4-1 and TRBJ1-1; 8 bases line up with TRBD1. Germline loops: CDR1 MGHRA, CDR2 YSYEKL. V lost 5 bases to trimming and J lost 5 bases; unmatched junction nucleotides: 10. The CDR3 sequence is 15 residues long. The CDR3 nucleotides are TGCGCCAGCAGCGGCTCGACAGGGGCCGGAACTGAAGCTTTCTTT. It translates to CASSGSTGAGTEAFF.

The J gene is TRBJ1-6, the V gene TRBV7-8; D gene ambiguous. Deletions cut 4 bases from V and 0 bases from J, with 10 bases between. This CDR3 is built from 16 residues. Germline loops: CDR1 SGHVS, CDR2 FQNEAQ. CDR3 residues: CASSSRGSSYNSPLHF. CDR3 nucleotides: TGTGCCAGCAGCTCTCGGGGAAGCTCCTATAATTCACCCCTCCACTTT. Supplemented by reference TRBV7-8 and TRBJ1-6, the full variable domain reads GAGVSQSPRYKVAKRGQDVALRCDPISGHVSLFWYQQALGQGPEFLTYFQNEAQLDKSGLPSDRFFAERPEGSVSTLKIQRTQQEDSAVYLCASSSRGSSYNSPLHFGNGTRLTVT.

This clone has a single count. The chain combines TRBV29-1 with TRBJ2-1, with D tentatively TRBD2 (5 bases). The CDR3 is 13 amino acids. V was pared by 5 bases and J by 3 bases, with 11 bases between. Germline CDR1 SQVTM, CDR2 ANQGSEA. In DNA, the CDR3 is TGCAGCGTTCGGGGAACTTACTACAATGAGCAGTTCTTC. Its protein is CSVRGTYYNEQFF.

This clone was counted once. This rearrangement joins TRBV19 to TRBJ1-2, with D unresolved. The V end lost 8 bases, the J end lost 3 bases, and 10 bases lay between the germline ends. There are 12 residues in the CDR3. Per the germline V gene, CDR1 is LNHDA and CDR2 is SQIVND (reference sequence). CDR3 in amino acids: CASQVADYGYTF. The CDR3 DNA reads as TGTGCCAGTCAGGTCGCTGACTATGGCTACACCTTC. The full variable domain, with the rest looked up from reference TRBV19 and TRBJ1-2, is DGGITQSPKYLFRKEGQNVTLSCEQNLNHDAMYWYRQDPGQGLRLIYYSQIVNDFQKGDIAEGYSVSREKKESFPLTVTSAQKNPTAFYLCASQVADYGYTFGSGTRLTVV.

The chain is built from TRBV4-1 and TRBJ1-1; a weak D match, TRBD1 (5 bases). This CDR3 has 11 amino acids. CDR1 is MGHRA and CDR2 is YSYEKL in the germline V gene. The germline V and J ends were trimmed by 3 bases and 10 bases, with 9 bases remaining between them. The CDR3, as DNA: TGCGCCAGCAGCCAGGGGCACGGAGCTTTCTTT. Its protein product is CASSQGHGAFF.

The rearrangement joins TRBV18 to TRBJ2-1, with D unresolved. Trimming removed 2 bases from V and 7 bases from J, with 6 bases in between. The CDR3 has 12 residues. Germline lookup yields CDR1 KGHSH and CDR2 LQKENI. The CDR3 here is CASSPSLNEQFF. The DNA of the CDR3 is TGTGCCAGCTCACCAAGCCTGAATGAGCAGTTCTTC.

The chain uses TRBV7-9 and TRBJ1-2; 8 nucleotides line up with TRBD1. CDR1 and CDR2 from the germline V gene are SEHNR and FQNEAQ (reference sequence). Germline trimming cut 5 bases from V and 8 bases from J; bases unmatched to any gene: 10. This CDR3 has 14 residues. CDR3 sequence (DNA): TGTGCCAGCAGCGAGACAGGGGACCCCTGGGGCTACACCTTC. Amino acid sequence: CASSETGDPWGYTF.

The rearrangement joins TRBV18 to TRBJ1-1, with 7 bases identical to TRBD1. The CDR3 has 14 residues. Germline CDR1 is KGHSH and CDR2 is LQKENI. After removal of 0 bases from V and 6 bases from J, the junction contained 4 bases not matched to a gene. Here the CDR3 DNA reads TGTGCCAGCTCACCACCGCAGGGGGGTTCTGAAGCTTTCTTT. It encodes CASSPPQGGSEAFF. Together with reference TRBV18 and TRBJ1-1, the CDR3 gives the full variable domain: NAGVMQNPRHLVRRRGQEARLRCSPMKGHSHVYWYRQLPEEGLKFMVYLQKENIIDESGMPKERFSAEFPKEGPSILRIQQVVRGDSAAYFCASSPPQGGSEAFFGQGTRLTVV.

This chain connects TRBV7-8 to TRBJ2-1; D might be TRBD2 (6 bases). Germline V gene data show CDR1 as SGHVS and CDR2 as FQNEAQ. V was shortened by 1 base and J by 5 bases, with 9 bases between the two germline ends. The CDR3 runs to 14 residues. CDR3 coding DNA: TGTGCCAGCAGCTTAGTGGGACTCAACAATGAGCAGTTCTTC. Protein product: CASSLVGLNNEQFF.

The CDR3 region is CASSFPHQPQHF. The CDR3 DNA is TGTGCCAGCAGCTTCCCTCATCAGCCCCAGCATTTT. The chain employs TRBV7-9 and TRBJ1-5; D uncertain. Germline CDR1 is SEHNR and CDR2 is FQNEAQ (reference sequence). CDR3 length: 12 residues. Trimming stripped 3 bases from V and 5 bases from J, with 5 bases between.

The rearrangement links TRBV2 to TRBJ1-5; D gene unclear. The V end was cut by 7 bases, the J end by 5 bases, with 12 bases between. Looked up from germline, CDR1 is SNHLY and CDR2 is FYNNEI. The CDR3 sequence is 13 residues long. CDR3 residues: CASMRTEDQPQHF. The CDR3 DNA follows: TGTGCCAGCATGAGGACGGAGGATCAGCCCCAGCATTTT.

This chain connects TRBV29-1 to TRBJ2-1; weak D call: TRBD2 (5 bases). Germline CDR1 SQVTM, CDR2 ANQGSEA. V lost 4 bases, J lost 1 base, and 8 bases lay in between. There are 13 residues in the CDR3. The CDR3 sequence: CSVARGSYNEQFF. The CDR3 DNA follows: TGCAGCGTTGCTCGGGGTTCCTACAATGAGCAGTTCTTC.

CDR3 DNA: TGTGCAAGTCGCTTAGTAAACAGGAACACTGAAGCTTTCTTT. Translated: CASRLVNRNTEAFF. This chain uses TRBV12-2 with TRBJ1-1; the table's D call of TRBD1 was not tested on the DNA. TRBV12-2 is given as a pseudogene. The CDR3 is 14 amino acids.

This clone was observed a few times. V gene TRBV19 combines with J gene TRBJ2-3; D is possibly TRBD2 (5 bases). This CDR3 contains 21 residues. CDR1 LNHDA and CDR2 SQIVND come from the germline V gene (reference sequence). The V end was cut by 0 bases, the J end by 3 bases, with 28 bases between. CDR3 DNA sequence: TGTGCCAGTAGTATAGATCTTGGGAGTAATAACCTCGGAACAACGACAGATACGCAGTATTTT. Protein sequence: CASSIDLGSNNLGTTTDTQYF.

This clone has only one observation. Distinct nucleotide sequences in the sample also encode this CDR3. The genes are TRBV14 and TRBJ1-2; no reliable D call. The germline V and J ends were trimmed by 1 base and 3 bases, with 6 bases remaining between them. The CDR3 is 13 residues long. Per germline, CDR1 SGHDN and CDR2 FVKESK. The CDR3 loop is CASSQGQDYGYTF. CDR3 coding DNA: TGTGCCAGCAGCCAAGGCCAGGACTATGGCTACACCTTC.